This TCR beta chain appears in the sequencing data of a study of T cell responses to AZD1222 COVID-19 vaccine. Details on this clone: What it binds is not known.

This CDR3 has 13 residues. Deletions cut 5 bases from V and 3 bases from J, with 10 bases between. Germline CDR1 ENHRY, CDR2 SYGVKD. Clones were sequenced by immunoSEQ multiplex PCR, and TCRdb holds only the in-frame ones, with some missing. The table shows 130,000 or so clones, with 93% occurring only once. Overall study findings and caveats: Researchers report vaccine-associated CD4 TCRs spanning spike, with dominance at 160-218 and 743-854. Reportedly, nearly half the spike-specific TCRs target unmutated variant regions. Seropositivity was recorded at baseline in only 6 or 7 AZD1222 recipients. Repertoires were sampled only after the peak T cell response.

The starting material was peripheral blood, obtained on day 0 of AZD1222 vaccination. This sequence was found in an adult in good health. The V and J genes are TRBV10-3 and TRBJ1-1, with D hard to call. CDR3 residues: CAISNKVDTEAFF. Here the CDR3 DNA reads TGTGCCATCAGTAACAAGGTTGACACTGAAGCTTTCTTT.